The clone carrying this TCR beta chain was picked up a small number of times. What it binds is not known. This entry is derived from a study of cytomegalovirus exposure and HLA in healthy donors. Study-wide findings and caveats: TCR beta V- and J-gene trimming was later associated with a missense DCLRE1C variant. Accurate HLA-A and HLA-B prediction from TCR beta sequences was reported for most subjects. Some public TCRs appeared in many individuals, while most sequences were rare. It was assumed in the presence/absence analyses that sequencing depth was roughly uniform across donors.

Use of 60 Vbeta and 13 Jbeta primers characterized the PCR. Measured with immunoSEQ multiplex PCR; TCRdb has only the in-frame clones, and not every one. There are over 150,000 clones in the sample; about 85% occur only once, and 1% lies in the top ten. Between the trimmed V and J ends, which lost 2 bases and 8 bases, there was a span of 18 bases. The CDR3 extends over 15 amino acids. Germline loops: CDR1 MNHNS, CDR2 SASEGT. The receptor was isolated from a boy between 2 and 10 years old in good health and CMV-seronegative. Sample: PBMCs. V gene TRBV6-1 combines with J gene TRBJ1-1; D may be TRBD1 (6 bases). CDR3 loop: CASSELRDKITEAFF. The CDR3 nucleotides read TGTGCCAGCAGTGAACTTAGGGACAAGATCACAGAAGCTTTCTTT.